This T cell receptor beta chain came from a study of human T cells and chemical hapten exposure (dated by TCRdb to about 2021). For the wider study: For sensitization, 2% DPC in acetone was applied to a roughly 2 cm by roughly 2 cm area of upper inner arm skin. Blood was sampled from patients pre-sensitization (week 0) and at 2, 6 and about 24 weeks after DPC sensitization. The libraries were sequenced as a pool, and the TCR yield per sample differed mostly because of small variations in library volumes within the pool. Around 30 alopecia patients provided blood for TCR sequencing at one to four time points (pre-sensitization, 2, 6 and 24 weeks). Alopecia areata with under or over 50% scalp involvement, alopecia totalis and alopecia universalis were represented in the patient cohort, which was mostly female. Patch testing on the upper back used Finn chambers containing 0.01% DPC, with scoring done after 6 days according to International Contact Dermatitis Research Group standards. This study followed changes in the peripheral blood TCR repertoire in vivo during primary and secondary sensitization of alopecia patients to the hapten diphenylcyclopropenone (DPC). Throughout the study period of 20 to 25 weeks, patients also received therapeutic DPC doses to the scalp every week. Overall study outcomes, separate from this receptor: After repeated subsampling, changes were observed in the strength of the expansion versus patch-test correlation and in the threshold at which the correlation became significant. Significantly more large CDR3 similarity clusters were formed by expanded TCRs than by pre-sensitization or healthy control sets, consistent with antigen-driven responses. DPC sensitization did not change the number of TCRs with a frequency above 1 in 1000, and there was no evidence of changes in global repertoire structure. Because all patients had alopecia, a presumed autoimmune disease, the immune response of the patients might differ from that of healthy individuals. A positive correlation was found between the number of PT1 expanded TCRs and patch test score, with significance reached at thresholds 8, 16 and 32 but not 4.

Read against the paper, the sample's time point label means: patch test 1, 2 weeks after DPC sensitization. Reading the label with the study, this specimen's treatment or condition is: therapeutic diphenylcyclopropenone sensitization with weekly scalp DPC. At every patch-test visit, the blood draw took place before the patch test was put on. Patients were eligible if aged 18 to 70, diagnosed with alopecia and judged suitable for DPC therapy, and pregnant patients were excluded. Total RNA was extracted from unfractionated whole blood collected in Tempus Blood RNA tubes. Library construction relied on RACE. Reads for this sample came from a NextSeq 500. During library preparation, unique molecular identifiers were attached to individual cDNA molecules so that TCRs could be counted quantitatively and reproducibly. Both TCR alpha and TCR beta chains were sequenced from each blood RNA sample. From the authors' description of their analysis: Samples had a median of roughly 91,000 TCRs, with a range from roughly 20,000 to 690,600. The Decombinator software suite was used to annotate V, J and CDR3 in the TCR reads. To make PS versus PT1 abundance plots, every sample was subsampled to the same number of TCRs (28,000). TCRs were defined as expanded if absent before sensitization and observed at least eight times at the 2-week time point. TCRdb cleaned the public reads at Q25 with fastp, built clones with MiXCR and kept in-frame beta chains. Rows matching on CDR3 protein sequence are summarized as one entry with the most common DNA and genes. What appears here as the V and J calls and clone size reflects TCRdb's work, not the paper's. The sample yields about 100,000 distinct CDR3 sequences; 8% to 13% were counted once. In total, the top ten clones hold 3% to 4% of the sample.

The CDR3 measures 17 amino acids from cysteine to phenylalanine. The retained sequence is limited to the CDR3, 51 bases, with the frame set at the first base. The trim is 4 bases for V and 6 bases for J, with a gap of 19 bases between the germline ends. CDR1 and CDR2, looked up from the germline V gene, are SGHAT and FQNNGV. For this clonotype: Its antigen target is currently unknown. No qualities accompany the bases; no much larger clone lies one base away.

The source material was whole blood, sampled in connection with sensitization to the hapten diphenylcyclopropenone (DPC). The chain couples TRBV11-2 to TRBJ1-6, with the D gene call left open. The source of this sequence is a woman aged 35 to 49 with alopecia areata. Some clones in this sample may be carry-over from other donors' samples. The nucleotide sequence reads as follows: TGTGCCAGCAGCTCTCTCAGCGGATTCAAAATTAATTCACCCCTCCACTTT. Protein translation: CASSSLSGFKINSPLHF. Extended through the reference TRBV11-2 and TRBJ1-6 proteins, this CDR3 yields the full variable domain: EAGVAQSPRYKIIEKRQSVAFWCNPISGHATLYWYQQILGQGPKLLIQFQNNGVVDDSQLPKDRFSAERLKGVDSTLKIQPAKLEDSAVYLCASSSLSGFKINSPLHFGNGTRLTVT.